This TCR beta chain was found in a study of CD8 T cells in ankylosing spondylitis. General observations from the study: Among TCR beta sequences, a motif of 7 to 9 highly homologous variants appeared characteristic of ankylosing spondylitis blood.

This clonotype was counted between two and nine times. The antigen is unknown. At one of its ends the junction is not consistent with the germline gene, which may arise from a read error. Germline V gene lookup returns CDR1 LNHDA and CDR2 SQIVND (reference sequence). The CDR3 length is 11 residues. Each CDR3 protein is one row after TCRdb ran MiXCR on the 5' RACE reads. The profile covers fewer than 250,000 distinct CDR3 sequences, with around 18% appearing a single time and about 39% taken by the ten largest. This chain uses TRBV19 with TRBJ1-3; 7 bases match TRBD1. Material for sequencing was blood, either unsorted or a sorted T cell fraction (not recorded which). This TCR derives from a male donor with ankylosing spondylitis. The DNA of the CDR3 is TGTGCCAGTAGTATTGGGGACAGCCTGCATTTT. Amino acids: CASSIGDSLHF.